These 13 T cell receptor beta chains came from one sample sequenced in a study of cytomegalovirus exposure and HLA in healthy donors. PCR employed 60 Vbeta and 13 Jbeta primers. Profiling relied on immunoSEQ multiplex PCR, and the TCRdb table lists in-frame clones only, not all of them. This table has about 160,000 clones, roughly 77% appearing once. Input material: PBMCs. Receptors were obtained from a man aged 18 to 35 in good health and CMV-seropositive.

This sequence joins TRBV6-7 and TRBJ1-3; 7 bases are a match to TRBD1. TRBV6-7 belongs to the ORF category, with a function that is uncertain. The CDR3 covers 16 residues. Germline trimming cut 3 bases from V and 2 bases from J; bases unmatched to any gene: 7. The CDR3 region is CASSYSRTGPGNTIYF. The CDR3 coding sequence is TGTGCCAGCAGTTATTCACGGACAGGACCTGGAAACACCATATATTTT.

This chain links TRBV5-1 with TRBJ2-5, with D possibly being TRBD2 (5 bases). Per the germline V gene, CDR1 is SGHRS and CDR2 is YFSETQ. Trimming removed 2 bases from V and 1 base from J, with 9 bases in between. This CDR3 is 14 amino acids long. The CDR3 loop is CASSLQLGQETQYF. The DNA for the CDR3 is TGCGCCAGCAGCTTACAACTAGGCCAAGAGACCCAGTACTTC.

This chain joins TRBV29-1 and TRBJ2-1; 12 nucleotides line up with TRBD2. Germline assignment: CDR1 SQVTM and CDR2 ANQGSEA. V was clipped by 4 bases and J by 10 bases; unmatched bases: 8. This CDR3 has 14 amino acids. The DNA for the CDR3 is TGCAGCGTTGTCGGGCTAGCGGGAGGGGAGGAGCAGTTCTTC. It specifies CSVVGLAGGEEQFF.

This sequence joins TRBV5-1 and TRBJ2-2; TRBD2 might be the D (6 bases). V was pared by 2 bases and J by 6 bases, with 8 bases between. Germline values: CDR1 SGHRS, CDR2 YFSETQ. This CDR3 is 13 amino acids long. CDR3 sequence reads: CASSFWGAGELFF. The CDR3 DNA sequence: TGCGCCAGCAGCTTTTGGGGGGCCGGGGAGCTGTTTTTT.

This chain connects TRBV14 to TRBJ1-2, with 7 bases identical to TRBD1. Unmatched junction bases numbered 13, after V lost 4 bases and J lost 8 bases. Germline V gene lookup returns CDR1 SGHDN and CDR2 FVKESK. The CDR3 length is 15 residues. The CDR3 loop reads CASSRRTIQGLGYTF. CDR3 DNA: TGTGCCAGCAGCCGCCGAACCATACAGGGGCTAGGCTACACCTTC.

Here the CDR3 reads CASNTGGGGYNEQFF. The CDR3 region has the DNA TGCGCCAGCAACACGGGCGGGGGGGGTTACAATGAGCAGTTCTTC. The chain links TRBV5-1 to TRBJ2-1; 9 bases line up with TRBD2. With 6 bases clipped from V and 4 bases from J, the junction kept 8 bases outside the gene matches. Germline CDR1 and CDR2: SGHRS and YFSETQ. The length of the CDR3 is 15 residues.

This chain links TRBV25-1 with TRBJ1-2; D is perhaps TRBD1 (5 bases). Germline V CDR1 and CDR2: MGHDK, SYGVNS. This CDR3 comprises 12 residues. The V end lost 5 bases, the J end lost 5 bases, and 9 bases lay between the germline ends. CDR3 protein: CASSSGPYGYTF. Here the CDR3 DNA reads TGTGCCAGCAGTTCAGGGCCGTATGGCTACACCTTC.

The chain employs TRBV11-3 and TRBJ1-1; the D is unclear. Deletions cut 4 bases from V and 0 bases from J, with 15 bases between. CDR1 is SGHNT and CDR2 is YENEEA in the germline V gene. The CDR3 extends over 16 amino acids. In DNA, the CDR3 is TGTGCCAGCAGCTCAGGTGGGTGGGCCCTGAACACTGAAGCTTTCTTT. Translating it yields CASSSGGWALNTEAFF. The variable domain in full, completed from reference TRBV11-3 and TRBJ1-1, reads EAGVVQSPRYKIIEKKQPVAFWCNPISGHNTLYWYLQNLGQGPELLIRYENEEAVDDSQLPKDRFSAERLKGVDSTLKIQPAELGDSAVYLCASSSGGWALNTEAFFGQGTRLTVV.

V is TRBV5-6 and J is TRBJ1-2; the D is unclear. The germline V and J ends were trimmed by 0 bases and 12 bases, with 12 bases remaining between them. CDR1 and CDR2 (germline): SGHDT, YYEEEE. The CDR3 covers 12 residues. CDR3 protein: CASSLDRAGNTF. CDR3 nucleotides: TGTGCCAGCAGCTTGGATCGGGCGGGGAACACCTTC.

The chain recombines TRBV5-6 with TRBJ1-4, with D tentatively TRBD1 (5 bases). With 0 bases removed from V and 8 bases from J, the gap between germline ends came to 14 bases. CDR1 and CDR2 (germline): SGHDT, YYEEEE. The CDR3 loop spans 15 amino acids. DNA for the CDR3: TGTGCCAGCAGCTTGGGTGGGGCTTTTGAAGAAAAACTGTTTTTT. Translation: CASSLGGAFEEKLFF.

This clone showed up just a few times. The chain combines TRBV5-1 with TRBJ2-3; D is undetermined. The CDR3 runs to 17 residues. V gave up 0 bases and J gave up 3 bases, with 17 bases separating them. Germline V gene data show CDR1 as SGHRS and CDR2 as YFSETQ. The CDR3 here is CASSLGLDGYGTDTQYF. The CDR3 bases are TGCGCCAGCAGCTTGGGGCTCGATGGGTACGGGACAGATACGCAGTATTTT. The full variable domain, completed using reference TRBV5-1 and TRBJ2-3, is KAGVTQTPRYLIKTRGQQVTLSCSPISGHRSVSWYQQTPGQGLQFLFEYFSETQRNKGNFPGRFSGRQFSNSRSEMNVSTLELGDSALYLCASSLGLDGYGTDTQYFGPGTRLTVL.

A single count supports this clone. V and J are TRBV5-5 and TRBJ1-6, with 7 bases aligning to TRBD1. J gave up 8 bases and V 4 bases, and 3 bases lay outside the gene matches. Germline loops: CDR1 SGHKS, CDR2 YYEKEE (reference sequence). CDR3 length: 13 amino acids. CDR3 protein: CASSPDRDSPLHF. The DNA of the CDR3 is TGTGCCAGCAGCCCTGACAGGGATTCACCCCTCCACTTT.

This chain uses TRBV2 with TRBJ1-5; D might be TRBD1 (5 bases). The CDR3 has 15 amino acids. CDR1 and CDR2 (germline): SNHLY, FYNNEI. V dropped 0 bases and J dropped 6 bases, with 12 bases sitting between them. Here the CDR3 DNA reads TGTGCCAGCAGTGAAGCGGTGGGGGGGACTCAGCCCCAGCATTTT. This encodes CASSEAVGGTQPQHF.